Described below is a single TCR beta chain sequence and its context. Its antigen is still unknown. The germline V gene has CDR1 LNHDA and CDR2 SQIVND (reference sequence). The CDR3 extends over 15 amino acids. The J segment lost 7 bases and the V segment lost 2 bases, leaving 3 bases of the junction unmatched. For TCRbeta, the library was prepared with unique molecular identifiers. TCRdb fed the PCR reads into MiXCR, producing one record per CDR3 protein. The sample has 800,000 to 1,000,000 distinct CDR3 sequences; less than 30% are singletons. The sample comes from a study of T-cell reconstitution after alpha-beta-depleted transplantation in children. Study observations and caveats: About two months after transplant, alpha-beta T cells reportedly came from several hundred expanded graft clones.

The chain links TRBV19 to TRBJ2-1; 12 bases agree with TRBD2. Specimen: PBMCs, mostly from graft donor cells, collected 360 days after TCRalphabeta/CD19-depleted stem cell transplant. This receptor was identified in a boy under two years old who had a stem cell transplant for SCID, so the T cells may come from the graft donor. CDR3 sequence (DNA): TGTGCCAGTAGTATACTAGCGGGGGGGCGGAATGAGCAGTTCTTC. This translates into CASSILAGGRNEQFF.